Shown below are 23 T cell receptor beta chains from a single sample sequenced in a study of blood T cell repertoires in COVID-19. Only in-frame clones appear in the TCRdb table, and some are missing; sequencing was by immunoSEQ multiplex PCR. The sample shows approximately 400,000 clones, 70% to 90% of them seen only once. Sequenced material: peripheral blood. Receptor source: a woman between 50 and 59 years old with COVID-19, enrolled during active disease.

The chain carries TRBV15 and TRBJ1-1; D gene unclear. The CDR3 extends over 14 amino acids. Germline CDR1 and CDR2: LNHNV and YYDKDF (reference sequence). Trimming cost V 4 bases and J 11 bases, with 20 bases left between them. The CDR3 region has the DNA TGTGCCACCAGCACGTTAGAAACCGGGTCTCGCGCTTTCTTT. Its translation: CATSTLETGSRAFF.

The chain is built from TRBV10-3 and TRBJ2-3, with 10 bases identical to TRBD2. Looked up from germline, CDR1 is ENHRY and CDR2 is SYGVKD. This CDR3 contains 16 residues. V shed 4 bases and J 3 bases; nucleotides not matched to a gene: 7. CDR3 in DNA: TGTGCCATCAGTGGGCCAGCGGGGGGGATTACAGATACGCAGTATTTT. Its protein product is CAISGPAGGITDTQYF.

The chain has TRBV10-3 and TRBJ1-6; TRBD1 aligns across 10 bases. CDR3 length equals 15 residues. Germline V gene lookup returns CDR1 ENHRY and CDR2 SYGVKD. Losses at the gene ends were 6 bases for V and 5 bases for J; bases not matched to a gene: 4. In DNA, the CDR3 is TGTGCCATCAGGAAAGGACAGGGGGATAATTCACCCCTCCACTTT. This gives the protein CAIRKGQGDNSPLHF.

The V call is TRBV3-1 (or the pseudogene TRBV3-2), the J call TRBJ2-3; D is unclear. This CDR3 region has 15 residues. In germline, CDR1 is LGHDT, CDR2 YNNKEL (reference sequence). The V end lost 0 bases, the J end lost 2 bases, and 9 bases lay between the germline ends. The CDR3 DNA is TGTGCCAGCAGCCAAGAGGCGGCGGCCACAGATACGCAGTATTTT. This translates into CASSQEAAATDTQYF.

V gene TRBV9 combines with J gene TRBJ2-2; 11 bases match TRBD1. V lost 4 bases and J lost 7; bases outside the gene matches: 9. The length of the CDR3 is 16 residues. CDR1 and CDR2 from the germline V gene are SGDLS and YYNGEE. CDR3 residues: CASSISGQGGHGELFF. For the CDR3, the DNA is TGTGCCAGCAGCATCTCGGGACAGGGGGGGCACGGGGAGCTGTTTTTT.

Only one count was recorded for this clone. The chain uses TRBV6-5 and TRBJ1-2; tentatively, D is TRBD1 (6 bases). V lost 4 bases and J lost 6, with 9 bases in between. Germline V lookup: CDR1 MNHEY, CDR2 SVGAGI. The CDR3 contains 12 residues. CDR3 sequence reads: CASSLQGNGYTF. DNA for the CDR3: TGTGCCAGCAGTTTACAGGGTAATGGCTACACCTTC.

The V and J genes are TRBV9 and TRBJ2-1; 12 bases fit TRBD2. The germline gives CDR1 SGDLS, CDR2 YYNGEE. V was clipped by 4 bases and J by 9 bases; unmatched bases: 11. This CDR3 has 16 amino acids. This CDR3 reads CASSFRTSGAYSEQFF. The CDR3 DNA is TGTGCCAGCAGCTTCCGGACTAGCGGGGCGTATTCTGAGCAGTTCTTC.

The rearrangement uses TRBV9 and TRBJ2-7; D call uncertain. Germline CDR1 is SGDLS and CDR2 is YYNGEE. CDR3 length: 13 amino acids. Trimming pared 6 bases from V and 6 bases from J, leaving 16 bases between. The CDR3 loop reads CASTRAGSGEQYF. In nucleotides, the CDR3 is TGTGCCAGCACCCGAGCCGGGTCGGGCGAGCAGTACTTC. The complete variable domain, with remaining parts taken from reference TRBV9 and TRBJ2-7, reads DSGVTQTPKHLITATGQRVTLRCSPRSGDLSVYWYQQSLDQGLQFLIQYYNGEERAKGNILERFSAQQFPDLHSELNLSSLELGDSALYFCASTRAGSGEQYFGPGTRLTVT.

The rearrangement uses TRBV28 and TRBJ1-6; weak D call: TRBD1 (5 bases). This CDR3 comprises 15 residues. Germline CDR1 MDHEN, CDR2 SYDVKM. V lost 9 bases and J lost 9, with 21 bases in between. As DNA, the CDR3 is TGTGCCAGGGGTCGGTTCAACAGGAGGGTTTCACCCCTCCACTTT. This encodes CARGRFNRRVSPLHF.

The chain recombines TRBV5-6 with TRBJ1-2; 8 bases agree with TRBD1. After removal of 5 bases from V and 7 bases from J, the junction contained 7 bases not matched to a gene. Per the germline V gene, CDR1 is SGHDT and CDR2 is YYEEEE. This CDR3 region has 13 residues. The DNA of the CDR3 is TGTGCCAGCAGTTGGCAGGGGGCGCGTGGCTACACCTTC. It is translated as CASSWQGARGYTF.

The V and J genes are TRBV4-1 and TRBJ2-1; 10 bases align to TRBD2. Germline lookup yields CDR1 MGHRA and CDR2 YSYEKL. This CDR3 is built from 18 residues. The ends lost 0 bases at V and 4 bases at J; junction bases unmatched: 9. CDR3 sequence: CASSQEPSGGRPYNEQFF. CDR3 sequence (DNA): TGCGCCAGCAGCCAAGAGCCTAGCGGGGGCCGCCCTTACAATGAGCAGTTCTTC.

The chain recombines TRBV13 with TRBJ1-1; D is possibly TRBD1 (5 bases). Germline CDR1 reads PRHDT; CDR2 reads FYEKMQ (reference sequence). V was clipped by 7 bases and J by 1 base, with 16 bases between them. CDR3 length: 15 residues. The CDR3 reads CASTLLSDRNTEAFF. In DNA, the CDR3 is TGTGCCAGCACCCTTCTCTCTGACAGGAACACTGAAGCTTTCTTT.

The chain uses TRBV7-9 and TRBJ2-1, with D perhaps TRBD2 (6 bases). Trimming took 1 base from V and 9 from J, leaving 13 bases between them. Per germline, CDR1 SEHNR and CDR2 FQNEAQ (reference sequence). The CDR3 spans 14 residues. The CDR3 here is CASSLGGVRGEQFF. The CDR3 coding sequence is TGTGCCAGCAGCTTAGGGGGGGTCCGCGGTGAGCAGTTCTTC.

The chain links TRBV6-2 or TRBV6-3 to TRBJ1-5; D unresolved. Germline loops: CDR1 MNHEY, CDR2 SVGEGT. V was cut by 3 bases and J by 3 bases, with 9 bases left in between. The CDR3 is made up of 14 amino acids. The chain's CDR3 is CASSYWRVNQPQHF. DNA for the CDR3: TGTGCCAGCAGTTATTGGAGGGTCAATCAGCCCCAGCATTTT.

The V gene is TRBV11-2, the J gene TRBJ1-3; D remains unclear. CDR1 SGHAT and CDR2 FQNNGV come from the germline V gene. Trimming removed 1 base from V and 4 bases from J, with 11 bases in between. The CDR3 contains 15 residues. The CDR3 spells CASSLGGRRGNTIYF. Here the CDR3 DNA reads TGTGCCAGCAGCTTAGGAGGGCGGCGGGGAAACACCATATATTTT.

CDR3 bases: TGTGCCAGCAGCCAAAGAGCGGGGGGGCAATACGAGCAGTACTTC. The encoded protein is CASSQRAGGQYEQYF. The J gene is TRBJ2-7, the V gene TRBV4-2, with 10 positions matching TRBD2. Germline assignment: CDR1 LGHNA and CDR2 YNFKEQ. With 2 bases clipped from V and 4 bases from J, the junction kept 5 bases outside the gene matches. CDR3 length equals 15 residues.

DNA for the CDR3: TGTGCCAGCAAGCGGGACCCAGTGTCCTACGAGCAGTACTTC. Protein sequence: CASKRDPVSYEQYF. This chain links TRBV28 with TRBJ2-7; TRBD2 agrees at 7 bases. Germline CDR1 is MDHEN and CDR2 is SYDVKM. After removal of 7 bases from V and 1 base from J, the junction contained 7 bases not matched to a gene. The CDR3 has 14 amino acids. Variable domain in full (rest from reference TRBV28 and TRBJ2-7): DVKVTQSSRYLVKRTGEKVFLECVQDMDHENMFWYRQDPGLGLRLIYFSYDVKMKEKGDIPEGYSVSREKKERFSLILESASTNQTSMYLCASKRDPVSYEQYFGPGTRLTVT.

The chain employs TRBV19 and TRBJ1-1; a possible D gene is TRBD1 (6 bases). The CDR3 covers 13 residues. Per germline, CDR1 LNHDA and CDR2 SQIVND (reference sequence). Trimming pared 4 bases from V and 8 bases from J, leaving 14 bases between. DNA of the CDR3: TGTGCCAGTAGTACAATTCAGGGGACAGAAGCTTTCTTT. Translation: CASSTIQGTEAFF.

In DNA form, the CDR3 reads TGTGCCAGCAGCTTATTGGACAGGGTAAATGGCTACACCTTC. Its translation is CASSLLDRVNGYTF. The V gene is TRBV11-1, the J gene TRBJ1-2, with 8 bases aligning to TRBD1. The trim removed 2 bases at V and 6 bases at J, leaving 5 bases unmatched. Germline V gene sequence: CDR1 SGHAT, CDR2 FQDESV (reference sequence). The CDR3 spans 14 residues.

The chain is built from TRBV29-1 and TRBJ1-4, with D tentatively TRBD1 (6 bases). Trimming left V 5 bases short and J 4 bases short, with 11 bases between. Germline values: CDR1 SQVTM, CDR2 ANQGSEA. The CDR3 is made up of 13 amino acids. CDR3 residues: CSVRPRGNEKLFF. In nucleotides, the CDR3 is TGCAGCGTTCGACCCAGGGGTAATGAAAAACTGTTTTTT.

The chain couples TRBV5-1 to TRBJ1-2, with 9 nucleotides matching TRBD1. Germline CDR1 SGHRS, CDR2 YFSETQ. The CDR3 is made up of 16 amino acids. The V segment lost 4 bases and the J segment 4 bases; nucleotides outside the gene matches: 11. DNA for the CDR3: TGCGCCAGCAGCCCTGGGACAGGGCTCATCTCCTATGGCTACACCTTC. Translating gives CASSPGTGLISYGYTF.

This chain joins TRBV5-1 and TRBJ2-2; 9 positions agree with TRBD1. J lost 3 bases, V lost 7 bases, and 7 bases had no gene match. CDR1 SGHRS and CDR2 YFSETQ come from the germline V gene. This CDR3 contains 15 residues. The CDR3 here is CASEAGQGHTGELFF. CDR3 coding DNA: TGCGCCAGCGAGGCGGGACAGGGTCACACCGGGGAGCTGTTTTTT.

This chain uses TRBV5-6 with TRBJ2-7; the D gene is possibly TRBD1 (6 bases). Trimming stripped 0 bases from V and 3 bases from J, with 13 bases between. This CDR3 is 15 amino acids long. CDR1 is SGHDT, CDR2 YYEEEE, per germline. The CDR3 DNA is TGTGCCAGCAGCTTGGGACAGGAAATAAACTACGAGCAGTACTTC. It yields the protein CASSLGQEINYEQYF.